The clone carrying this TCR beta chain was recorded only once. Germline V lookup: CDR1 LGHDT, CDR2 YNNKEL (reference sequence). Trimming took 4 bases from V and 4 from J; bases not matched to a gene: 8. The CDR3 loop spans 15 amino acids. These data originate in a study of blood T cell repertoires in COVID-19. Across about two dozen US areas, participants ranged in age from about 18 to 90 years. Under the authors' procedure: The assay estimated nucleated cells by amplifying reference gene primers. The protocol was immunoSEQ multiplex PCR, while the TCRdb copy is restricted to in-frame clones and leaves out a portion. V and J calls and clone size are copied from that table; D and trimming were computed from the DNA. The profile shows about 200,000 clones, approximately 84% of them singletons.

The TCR sequence derives from a man aged 35 to 55 who had recovered from COVID-19. The sequenced sample consisted of PBMCs or T cells enriched from blood (not recorded which). V gene TRBV3-1 (or the pseudogene TRBV3-2) combines with J gene TRBJ2-7; 9 bases map to TRBD1. The DNA of the CDR3 is TGTGCCAGCAGCCTCCCGGGACAGGGTTCATACGAGCAGTACTTC. Protein sequence: CASSLPGQGSYEQYF.